Listed here are 11 T cell receptor beta chains from one sample, sequenced in a study of CD8 T cells in ankylosing spondylitis. TCRdb recomputed calls from the 5' RACE reads with MiXCR, one row per CDR3 protein. The table has fewer than 150,000 distinct CDR3 sequences, 6% to 8.5% seen once. Sequencing was performed on blood, either unsorted or a sorted T cell fraction (not recorded which). The source is a female donor with ankylosing spondylitis or in good health (not recorded which).

This clonotype was counted at least ten times. This chain links TRBV11-2 with TRBJ2-1, with TRBD2 matching over 7 bases. Germline V CDR1 and CDR2: SGHAT, FQNNGV. V shed 5 bases and J 4 bases; nucleotides not matched to a gene: 5. This CDR3 contains 14 residues. The CDR3 sequence: CASSREVGYNEQFF. CDR3 DNA sequence: TGTGCCAGCAGCCGGGAGGTTGGTTACAATGAGCAGTTCTTC.

This chain joins TRBV12-3 or TRBV12-4 and TRBJ1-5; D unresolved. The CDR3 spans 13 residues. Deletions cut 1 base from V and 4 bases from J, with 5 bases between. CDR3 bases: TGTGCCAGCAGTTTAGAGCGAAATCAGCCCCAGCATTTT. Residues: CASSLERNQPQHF.

This clonotype was seen repeatedly, ten times or more. V is TRBV4-3 and J is TRBJ2-2; possible D gene TRBD1, 6 bases. Germline lookup yields CDR1 LGHNA and CDR2 YSLEER. The length of the CDR3 is 16 residues. Trimming cost V 2 bases and J 5 bases, with 15 bases left between them. DNA of the CDR3: TGCGCCAGCAGCCAATATTCAGGGGCTATGACCGGGGAGCTGTTTTTT. Translating gives CASSQYSGAMTGELFF.

There are many counts of this clonotype. This chain joins TRBV12-3 or TRBV12-4 and TRBJ1-1; TRBD1 matches 7 bases. The CDR3 covers 15 residues. V dropped 6 bases and J dropped 0; count of bases not matched to a gene: 7. The CDR3 sequence: CASRPGTEMNTEAFF. In nucleotides, the CDR3 is TGTGCCAGCAGGCCGGGGACAGAGATGAACACTGAAGCTTTCTTT.

This clonotype was counted many times. The chain links TRBV6-2 or TRBV6-3 to TRBJ2-2; possibly TRBD1 for D (6 bases). This CDR3 comprises 18 residues. Germline values: CDR1 MNHEY, CDR2 SVGEGT. The ends were cut back, 8 bases at V and 1 base at J, with 23 bases in the middle. The CDR3 here is CASAQSTGNKLNTGELFF. The CDR3, as DNA: TGTGCCAGCGCACAATCCACAGGGAACAAGTTGAACACCGGGGAGCTGTTTTTT.

This clonotype appeared many times. V usage is TRBV7-9 and J usage is TRBJ2-6; D ambiguous. This CDR3 is built from 15 residues. Germline CDR1 and CDR2: SEHNR and FQNEAQ (reference sequence). The V and J ends lost 5 bases and 0 bases respectively, with 8 bases between them. CDR3 in amino acids: CASSVGDSGANVLTF. The CDR3 bases are TGTGCCAGCAGCGTAGGCGACTCTGGGGCCAACGTCCTGACTTTC.

The chain couples TRBV5-4 to TRBJ1-2, with D perhaps matching TRBD1 (5 bases). Germline values: CDR1 SGHNT, CDR2 YYREEE (reference sequence). Trimming removed 3 bases at V and 5 bases at J, with 11 bases between. The CDR3 spans 13 residues. The CDR3 here is CASSSYRRYGYTF. The CDR3 nucleotides are TGTGCCAGCAGCTCATACAGGAGGTATGGCTACACCTTC.

In this sample, this clonotype turned up many times. This rearrangement joins TRBV9 to TRBJ1-2; D uncertain. The CDR3 is 14 residues long. The germline V and J ends were trimmed by 0 bases and 3 bases, with 9 bases remaining between them. The germline V gene has CDR1 SGDLS and CDR2 YYNGEE. The CDR3: CASSVDRQDYGYTF. CDR3 nucleotides: TGTGCCAGCAGCGTAGATCGGCAGGACTATGGCTACACCTTC. Combining the CDR3 with reference TRBV9 and TRBJ1-2 gives the whole variable domain DSGVTQTPKHLITATGQRVTLRCSPRSGDLSVYWYQQSLDQGLQFLIQYYNGEERAKGNILERFSAQQFPDLHSELNLSSLELGDSALYFCASSVDRQDYGYTFGSGTRLTVV.

This clonotype was seen at least ten times. The chain combines TRBV4-3 with TRBJ1-2; no clear D. Germline values: CDR1 LGHNA, CDR2 YSLEER. V was clipped by 1 base and J by 6 bases, with 18 bases between them. This CDR3 spans 16 amino acids. In DNA form, the CDR3 reads TGCGCCAGCAGCCAAGGGGGAGGTCTAGGACGAGATGGCTACACCTTC. It encodes CASSQGGGLGRDGYTF.

The sample holds many counts of this clonotype. The chain uses TRBV12-3 or TRBV12-4 and TRBJ1-2; perhaps TRBD1 as D (6 bases). Deletions cut 1 base from V and 4 bases from J, with 13 bases between. The CDR3 consists of 15 residues. The chain's CDR3 is CASSLEGGGGYGYTF. In nucleotides, the CDR3 is TGTGCCAGCAGTTTAGAAGGGGGAGGAGGCTATGGCTACACCTTC.

This clonotype was seen at least ten times. The chain uses TRBV28 and TRBJ2-3, with a tentative D call TRBD2 (5 bases). Germline lookup yields CDR1 MDHEN and CDR2 SYDVKM. V was clipped by 1 base and J by 3 bases, with 8 bases between them. The CDR3 covers 14 residues. CDR3 region: CASSLSPGTDTQYF. DNA of the CDR3: TGTGCCAGCAGTTTATCTCCGGGAACAGATACGCAGTATTTT. The variable domain in full, completed from reference TRBV28 and TRBJ2-3, reads DVKVTQSSRYLVKRTGEKVFLECVQDMDHENMFWYRQDPGLGLRLIYFSYDVKMKEKGDIPEGYSVSREKKERFSLILESASTNQTSMYLCASSLSPGTDTQYFGPGTRLTVL.